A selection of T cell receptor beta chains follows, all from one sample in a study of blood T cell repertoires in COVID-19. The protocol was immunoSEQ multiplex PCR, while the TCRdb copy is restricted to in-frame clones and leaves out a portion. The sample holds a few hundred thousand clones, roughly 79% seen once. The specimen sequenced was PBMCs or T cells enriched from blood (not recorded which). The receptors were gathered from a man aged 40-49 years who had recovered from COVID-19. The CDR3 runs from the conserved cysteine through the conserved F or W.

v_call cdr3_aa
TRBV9 CASSLKGDQETQYF
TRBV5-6 CASSLGRGGSSPLHF
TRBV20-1 CSKGRGNEQYF
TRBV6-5 CASRQGEAYGYTF
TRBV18 CASSSGTIPRGITGELFF
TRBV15 CATSRGRLLNSPLHF
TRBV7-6 CASSLSSGGDSTDTQYF
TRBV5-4 CASSLTAGTGNYEQYF
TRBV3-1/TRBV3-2 CASSPYTGGGSPLHF
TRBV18 CASSPEGTEAFF
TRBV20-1 CSASRQGLREQYF
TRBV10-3 CAISEPGAGGHTDTQYF
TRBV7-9 CASSLDRGRDTQYF
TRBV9 CASSVGSAELFF
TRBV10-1 CASTPGLAGVWRMRTDTQYF
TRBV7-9 CASSLWTGSNEKLFF
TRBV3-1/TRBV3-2 CASTNSPGQLNTEAFF
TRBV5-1 CASSHDRPDEKLFF
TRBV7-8 CASSLVYGNTEAFF
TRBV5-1 CASSLNQGETQYF
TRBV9 CASSPPWEGGTEAFF
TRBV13 CASSRRTVSYEQYF
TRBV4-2 CASSQVVNEQFF
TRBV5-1 CASSFGTGGNTGELFF
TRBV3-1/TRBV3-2 CASSPFASSGGISDTQYF
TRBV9 CASSVAGSGNTIYF
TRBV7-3 CASSFGANTGELFF
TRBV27 CASTLLIAGGPGEQYF
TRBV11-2 CASSIPGTGQRPYEQYF
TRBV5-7 CASSPCGHRLVIGNTIYF
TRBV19 CASSIAGGPYNEQFF
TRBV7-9 CASSLYVSSGNTIYF
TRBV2 CASSEGGDTEAFF
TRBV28 CASTIPGTGGRGGYTF
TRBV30 CAWSESRTGRKGYTF
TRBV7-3 CASSPGWGRGYTF
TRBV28 CASTGQWTEAFF
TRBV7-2 CASSLGRRETQYF
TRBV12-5 CASGSQRGGDTQYF
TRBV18 CASSPSLPGQTPGANVLTF
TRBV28 CASSSDRENTEAFF
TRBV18 CASLLTGSLTNTEAFF
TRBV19 CASSIFVAGSDTQYF
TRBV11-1 CASTRGGTTYNEQFF
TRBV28 CAIPSGGGSYNSPLHF